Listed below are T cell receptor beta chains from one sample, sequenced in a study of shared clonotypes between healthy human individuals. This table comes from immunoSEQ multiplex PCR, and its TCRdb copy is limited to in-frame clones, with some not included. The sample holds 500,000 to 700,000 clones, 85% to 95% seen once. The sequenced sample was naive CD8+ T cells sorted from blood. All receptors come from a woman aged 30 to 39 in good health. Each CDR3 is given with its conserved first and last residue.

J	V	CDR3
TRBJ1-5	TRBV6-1	CASSELRTGGTYSNQPQHF
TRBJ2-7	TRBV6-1	CASSEYGQSVGSYEQYF
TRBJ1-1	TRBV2	CASGWVNTEAFF
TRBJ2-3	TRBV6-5	CASSYSILTDTQYF
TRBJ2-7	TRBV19	CASSPRDAYEQYF
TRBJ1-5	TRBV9	CASSVDAGDNQPQHF
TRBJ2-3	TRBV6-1	CASSVDRGFGTDTQYF
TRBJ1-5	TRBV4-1	CASSPGQASPPQHF
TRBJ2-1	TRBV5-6	CASSLSGLVGYNEQFF
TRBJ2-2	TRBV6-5	CASSYSGRNTGELFF
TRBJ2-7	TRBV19	CASSASSGSGYEQYF
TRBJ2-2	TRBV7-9	CASSSAGANTGELFF
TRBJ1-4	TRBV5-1	CASSWTGTASNEKLFF
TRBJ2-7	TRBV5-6	CASSLGTSLYEQYF
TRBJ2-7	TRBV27	CASTLTGGFHEQYF
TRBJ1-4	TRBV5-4	CASSSGDGEKLFF
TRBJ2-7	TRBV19	CASKHRRESYEQYF
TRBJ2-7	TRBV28	CASSFGRSSYEQYF
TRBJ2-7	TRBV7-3	CASSPGPTHEQYF
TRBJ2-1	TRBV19	CASSAPTTAFGYNEQFF
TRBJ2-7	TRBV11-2	CASSLSWNEQYF
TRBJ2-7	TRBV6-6	CASSYPGTRGFYEQYF
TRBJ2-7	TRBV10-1	CASRWTGGRSYEQYF
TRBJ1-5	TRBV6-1	CASSESRGKNQPQHF
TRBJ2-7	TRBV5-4	CASSLVRGHEQYF
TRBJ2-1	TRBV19	CASSTDPGSYNEQFF
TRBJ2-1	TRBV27	CASTQAGAFINEQFF
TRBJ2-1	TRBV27	CASSAIMEGLGYQFF
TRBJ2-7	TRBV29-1	CSVDAGSSYEQYF
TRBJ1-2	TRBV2	CASSELTGSLTTGYTF
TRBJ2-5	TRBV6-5	CASTQGETQYF
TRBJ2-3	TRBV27	CASSLLVPSGSLDTQYF
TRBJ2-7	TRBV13	CASSSGTSGYEQYF
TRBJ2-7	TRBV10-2	CATGAGYEQYF
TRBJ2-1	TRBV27	CASSRQGPNEQFF
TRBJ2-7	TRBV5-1	CASSIAGLYEQYF
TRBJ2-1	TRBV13	CASSLGLASHNEQFF
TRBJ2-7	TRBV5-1	CASSLAPSGNYEQYF
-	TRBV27	CASSGREVNEQYF
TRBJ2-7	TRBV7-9	CASTPEEDPGLYEQYF
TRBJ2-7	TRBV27	CASSYLDSPYEQYF
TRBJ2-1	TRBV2	CASSDGARGRDNEQFF
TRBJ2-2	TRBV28	CASSLGQVLPNTGELFF
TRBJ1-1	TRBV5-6	CASSLWSTEAFF
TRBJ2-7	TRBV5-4	CASSLRKGEQYF
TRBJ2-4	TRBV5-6	CASSLMALAGAKNIQYF
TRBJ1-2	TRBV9	CASSSGQSGMRAYGYTF
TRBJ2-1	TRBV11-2	CASSLVVGTGRNEQFF
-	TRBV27	CASSSVYEQYF
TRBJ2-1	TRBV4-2	CASSPPGLAGGVAYNEQFF
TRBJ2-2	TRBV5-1	CASSFGLAGGTTGELFF
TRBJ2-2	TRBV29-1	CSGGDQITGELFF
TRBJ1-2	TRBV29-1	CSVVGQISYGYTF